This TCR beta chain derives from a study of PD-1 blockade in classical Hodgkin lymphoma. The wider study: Intravenous nivolumab at 3 mg/kg was given to patients every 2 weeks.

The CDR3 has 13 amino acids. The germline gives CDR1 SNHLY, CDR2 FYNNEI. The V gene end was trimmed by 8 bases and the J gene end by 1 base; junction bases not matched to a gene: 2. Whole-study findings and limits: Baseline TCR diversity was reportedly lower in newly diagnosed patients than in healthy donors. It was reported as lower still in relapsed/refractory patients. CD8+ TCR diversity did not rise significantly by C4D1, unlike CD4+.

This clone has just a few counts. Its cognate antigen is unknown. Clones were read by immunoSEQ multiplex PCR, and TCRdb kept only the in-frame ones, dropping some. The sample yields 25,000 to 35,000 clones, around 67% seen once. Each patient relapsed following autologous stem cell transplantation, and prior brentuximab vedotin exposure differed. Best responses were complete response, partial response or progressive disease. V and J are TRBV2 and TRBJ2-1, with TRBD2 matching 7 bases. Sequencing used peripheral blood mononuclear cells (PBMCs), obtained before the second cycle of nivolumab. This TCR derives from a human donor with classical Hodgkin lymphoma. The CDR3 DNA is TGTGCCAGCGGAGCGGGGTCCTACAATGAGCAGTTCTTC. It yields the protein CASGAGSYNEQFF.